The 27 T cell receptor beta chains below were found in one sample sequenced in a study of T cell changes during pregnancy in multiple sclerosis. The assay was immunoSEQ multiplex PCR, and TCRdb's table has in-frame clones only and misses some. The sample has about 47,000 clones, around nine tenths seen once; the top ten hold about 2%. The sample here was peripheral blood, taken in the first trimester of pregnancy. These receptors were collected from a female donor with multiple sclerosis, enrolled in a pregnancy study.

J is TRBJ2-3 and V is TRBV5-1; 7 nucleotides line up with TRBD1. Germline-derived CDR1 and CDR2 are SGHRS and YFSETQ. The V and J ends lost 4 bases and 1 base, in that order; junction bases with no gene match: 6. The CDR3 spans 15 residues. This CDR3 is CASSQQDRRTDTQYF. The CDR3 nucleotides are TGCGCCAGCAGCCAACAGGACAGGCGCACAGATACGCAGTATTTT.

The rearrangement links TRBV9 to TRBJ2-3; TRBD2 matches 9 bases. The CDR3 has 16 amino acids. CDR1 is SGDLS, CDR2 YYNGEE, per germline. V dropped 4 bases and J dropped 6; count of bases not matched to a gene: 12. CDR3 sequence reads: CASSHGTSRPGDTQYF. The CDR3 DNA sequence: TGTGCCAGCAGCCACGGGACTAGCCGACCGGGGGATACGCAGTATTTT.

This chain connects TRBV10-2 to TRBJ2-3; D possibly corresponds to TRBD1 (6 bases). The V end was cut by 11 bases, the J end by 4 bases, with 16 bases between. Germline lookup yields CDR1 WSHSY and CDR2 SAAADI. This CDR3 has 13 residues. CDR3 protein: CASQRGWADTQYF. The CDR3 DNA reads as TGCGCCTCCCAAAGGGGGTGGGCAGATACGCAGTATTTT.

This rearrangement joins TRBV4-3 to TRBJ1-2, with unresolved D. The germline V and J ends were trimmed by 3 bases and 4 bases, with 15 bases remaining between them. Germline CDR1 and CDR2: LGHNA and YSLEER. The CDR3 totals 15 residues. CDR3 coding DNA: TGCGCCAGCAGCCACCTTGATGCCGGGATCTATGGCTACACCTTC. Its translation is CASSHLDAGIYGYTF.

The chain uses TRBV29-1 and TRBJ1-2; the D gene is possibly TRBD1 (5 bases). The CDR3 sequence is 13 residues long. Trimming stripped 1 base from V and 6 bases from J, with 12 bases between. Germline CDR1 reads SQVTM; CDR2 reads ANQGSEA. The CDR3 nucleotides read TGCAGCGTTGAAGGGGGCCAGGGCGATGGCTACACCTTC. This gives the protein CSVEGGQGDGYTF. Based on the CDR3 plus reference TRBV29-1 and TRBJ1-2, the full variable domain is SAVISQKPSRDICQRGTSLTIQCQVDSQVTMMFWYRQQPGQSLTLIATANQGSEATYESGFVIDKFPISRPNLTFSTLTVSNMSPEDSSIYLCSVEGGQGDGYTFGSGTRLTVV.

The V call is TRBV18, the J call TRBJ1-2; unclear D gene. The CDR3 has 13 amino acids. Germline CDR1 reads KGHSH; CDR2 reads LQKENI. Deletions cut 0 bases from V and 8 bases from J, with 10 bases between. The CDR3 spells CASSPPSAGGYTF. In DNA, the CDR3 is TGTGCCAGCTCACCACCCTCGGCAGGAGGCTACACCTTC.

V usage is TRBV7-8 and J usage is TRBJ2-1; perhaps TRBD2 as D (5 bases). V was cut by 5 bases and J by 0 bases, with 14 bases left in between. Looked up from germline, CDR1 is SGHVS and CDR2 is FQNEAQ. The CDR3 extends over 16 amino acids. The CDR3 nucleotides read TGTGCCAGCAGCCCCTTAAGCGGAACCTCCTACAATGAGCAGTTCTTC. Its translation is CASSPLSGTSYNEQFF.

The chain has TRBV28 and TRBJ1-2; 9 nucleotides line up with TRBD1. Germline CDR1 MDHEN, CDR2 SYDVKM. Germline trimming cut 4 bases from V and 7 bases from J; bases unmatched to any gene: 13. There are 16 residues in the CDR3. The CDR3 DNA is TGTGCCAGCAGTTCCCTGGGGACAGGGTGGTTGGGTGGCTACACCTTC. Translated: CASSSLGTGWLGGYTF.

The CDR3 loop is CASSRELADPYTQYF. CDR3 sequence (DNA): TGCGCCAGCAGCCGGGAACTAGCCGATCCTTATACGCAGTATTTT. This sequence joins TRBV5-1 and TRBJ2-3, with D perhaps matching TRBD2 (6 bases). This CDR3 region has 15 residues. Trimming cost V 4 bases and J 7 bases, with 19 bases left between them. The germline V gene has CDR1 SGHRS and CDR2 YFSETQ.

The gene calls are TRBV6-5 and TRBJ2-3; D perhaps matches TRBD2 (7 bases). The CDR3 loop spans 14 amino acids. V was shortened by 6 bases and J by 6 bases, with 16 bases between the two germline ends. Looked up from germline, CDR1 is MNHEY and CDR2 is SVGAGI. CDR3 in amino acids: CASSRGAPTDTQYF. CDR3 nucleotide sequence: TGTGCCAGCAGCCGGGGGGCTCCGACTGATACGCAGTATTTT.

This chain connects TRBV6-6 to TRBJ1-4, with D possibly being TRBD1 (5 bases). Trimming stripped 0 bases from V and 16 bases from J, with 21 bases between. The CDR3 sequence is 15 residues long. Germline V gives CDR1 MNHNY, CDR2 SVGAGI (reference sequence). In DNA form, the CDR3 reads TGTGCCAGCAGTTACTCGAAGAATGGGGCAGTTTCCTCGTTTTTT. Protein sequence: CASSYSKNGAVSSFF.

The chain employs TRBV6-1 and TRBJ1-2; D remains ambiguous. V was shortened by 3 bases and J by 4 bases, with 6 bases between the two germline ends. This CDR3 is 12 amino acids long. Per the germline V gene, CDR1 is MNHNS and CDR2 is SASEGT. For the CDR3, the DNA is TGTGCCAGCAGTGACCGCAGCTATGGCTACACCTTC. It translates to CASSDRSYGYTF.

The V and J genes are TRBV19 and TRBJ1-5; the D gene is possibly TRBD1 (6 bases). The ends were cut back, 7 bases at V and 4 bases at J, with 11 bases in the middle. CDR3 length: 13 amino acids. Germline V gene lookup returns CDR1 LNHDA and CDR2 SQIVND (reference sequence). The CDR3 loop is CASTDRRNQPQHF. DNA for the CDR3: TGTGCCAGTACCGACAGGAGGAATCAGCCCCAGCATTTT.

This chain connects TRBV5-1 to TRBJ2-3, with 7 bases that match TRBD2. J was trimmed by 1 base and V by 0 bases; bases with no gene match: 2. This CDR3 is 15 amino acids long. Germline CDR1 and CDR2: SGHRS and YFSETQ. The CDR3 is CASSLDAGGTDTQYF. The DNA of the CDR3 is TGCGCCAGCAGCTTGGATGCGGGGGGCACAGATACGCAGTATTTT.

The chain couples TRBV7-6 to TRBJ2-7, with D possibly TRBD1 on 6 matching bases. Looked up from germline, CDR1 is SGHVS and CDR2 is FNYEAQ. The V gene lost 5 bases and the J gene lost 4 bases, with 21 bases spanning the gap. The length of the CDR3 is 16 residues. The CDR3 region is CASSGGDRHPTYEQYF. The CDR3 DNA is TGTGCCAGCAGCGGAGGAGACAGGCATCCTACGTACGAGCAGTACTTC.

This sequence joins TRBV7-9 and TRBJ2-3; 9 positions agree with TRBD2. The CDR3 runs to 14 residues. Germline values: CDR1 SEHNR, CDR2 FQNEAQ (reference sequence). Trimming took 2 bases from V and 6 from J; bases not matched to a gene: 3. For the CDR3, the DNA is TGTGCCAGCAGCTTACGCGGGGGGGCGGATACGCAGTATTTT. This sequence encodes CASSLRGGADTQYF.

The genes are TRBV28 and TRBJ1-2; 11 bases align to TRBD1. This CDR3 has 15 amino acids. With 7 bases clipped from V and 3 bases from J, the junction kept 7 bases outside the gene matches. Per the germline V gene, CDR1 is MDHEN and CDR2 is SYDVKM. The CDR3: CASTLGTGGYYGYTF. CDR3 coding DNA: TGTGCCAGCACCCTGGGGACAGGGGGTTACTATGGCTACACCTTC.

This clone came up a few times. The V call is TRBV11-2, the J call TRBJ1-6; D not resolved. This CDR3 has 13 amino acids. V shed 1 base and J shed 10 bases, with 8 bases lying between them. Germline assignment: CDR1 SGHAT and CDR2 FQNNGV. The CDR3 DNA sequence: TGTGCCAGCAGCTTAGCCGGGGTATCACCCCTCCACTTT. Its protein product is CASSLAGVSPLHF.

The J gene is TRBJ2-7, the V gene TRBV11-3; 14 positions agree with TRBD2. The CDR3 runs 15 residues. With V trimmed by 4 bases and J by 3 bases, 2 bases remained unmatched. Germline V CDR1 and CDR2: SGHNT, YENEEA. The CDR3 reads CASSSGLAGDYEQYF. The CDR3 nucleotides read TGTGCCAGCAGCTCGGGACTAGCGGGGGACTACGAGCAGTACTTC.

The chain couples TRBV5-1 to TRBJ2-2; TRBD2 agrees at 8 bases. The V and J ends lost 4 bases and 2 bases, in that order; junction bases with no gene match: 7. Germline lookup yields CDR1 SGHRS and CDR2 YFSETQ. This CDR3 has 16 amino acids. Here the CDR3 reads CASSPFSGVNTGELFF. In DNA form, the CDR3 reads TGCGCCAGCAGCCCTTTTAGCGGGGTCAACACCGGGGAGCTGTTTTTT. Using reference TRBV5-1 and TRBJ2-2 for the parts outside the CDR3, the full variable domain is KAGVTQTPRYLIKTRGQQVTLSCSPISGHRSVSWYQQTPGQGLQFLFEYFSETQRNKGNFPGRFSGRQFSNSRSEMNVSTLELGDSALYLCASSPFSGVNTGELFFGEGSRLTVL.

V usage is TRBV7-9 and J usage is TRBJ1-3; D uncertain. V was pared by 6 bases and J by 2 bases, with 8 bases between. The CDR3 loop spans 13 amino acids. Germline V gene sequence: CDR1 SEHNR, CDR2 FQNEAQ (reference sequence). In DNA, the CDR3 is TGTGCCAGCAGGGAGGTGACTGGAAACACCATATATTTT. It specifies CASREVTGNTIYF.

The gene calls are TRBV27 and TRBJ1-1; 7 nucleotides align to TRBD1. V lost 0 bases to trimming and J lost 10 bases; unmatched junction nucleotides: 8. This CDR3 is 14 amino acids long. Germline V gene lookup returns CDR1 MNHEY and CDR2 SMNVEV (reference sequence). The CDR3 bases are TGTGCCAGCAGTTTATCCTCCGACAGGGAAGGAGCTTTCTTT. Translation: CASSLSSDREGAFF.

The gene calls are TRBV28 and TRBJ1-5; no definite D call. In germline, CDR1 is MDHEN, CDR2 SYDVKM. CDR3 length equals 12 residues. The V end lost 5 bases, the J end lost 7 bases, and 9 bases lay between the germline ends. CDR3 in DNA: TGTGCCAGCAGTCGTCGGGTACAGCCCCAGCATTTT. Translating it yields CASSRRVQPQHF.

V gene TRBV19 combines with J gene TRBJ1-5; D might be TRBD1 (6 bases). The ends were cut back, 3 bases at V and 3 bases at J, with 9 bases in the middle. Germline V gene data show CDR1 as LNHDA and CDR2 as SQIVND (reference sequence). The CDR3 is 14 amino acids. The CDR3 region is CASSIYRDNQPQHF. Written as DNA, the CDR3 is TGTGCCAGTAGTATTTACAGGGACAATCAGCCCCAGCATTTT.

The gene calls are TRBV4-2 and TRBJ2-6; 8 bases are shared with TRBD1. Germline values: CDR1 LGHNA, CDR2 YNFKEQ. The junction had 23 bases not matched to a gene; V was cut back by 4 bases and J by 0 bases. The CDR3 has 23 residues. The CDR3 DNA sequence: TGTGCCAGCAGCCGGCCCCTAGGGACAGGTTCCTCACCAGGAACCTCTGGGGCCAACGTCCTGACTTTC. This translates into CASSRPLGTGSSPGTSGANVLTF.

The J gene is TRBJ1-2, the V gene TRBV7-8, with TRBD1 matching over 9 bases. Trimming removed 4 bases from V and 5 bases from J; junction bases left unmatched: 8. The CDR3 length is 15 residues. Germline values: CDR1 SGHVS, CDR2 FQNEAQ. The CDR3 DNA sequence: TGTGCCAGCAGCTCTTGGACAGGGGCAGGATATGGCTACACCTTC. Amino acids: CASSSWTGAGYGYTF.

This clone was seen only a few times. The genes are TRBV28 and TRBJ1-1, with D tentatively TRBD1 (6 bases). CDR1 and CDR2 (germline): MDHEN, SYDVKM. Deletions cut 1 base from V and 5 bases from J, with 20 bases between. The CDR3 loop spans 17 amino acids. The CDR3 nucleotides read TGTGCCAGCAGTTTATTCTCGGGGGGACACCGGGGGACTGAAGCTTTCTTT. Its translation is CASSLFSGGHRGTEAFF.